This T cell receptor (beta chain) originates from a study of cytomegalovirus exposure and HLA in healthy donors. Comment on this clone: Its antigen is unknown.

The length of the CDR3 is 15 residues. The germline V gene encodes CDR1 MDHEN and CDR2 SYDVKM. Losses at the gene ends were 6 bases for V and 3 bases for J; bases not matched to a gene: 10. Study-level findings and limits: There were fewer than 200 TCR beta chains listed as cytomegalovirus-associated. Published work reported that the classifier diagnosed cytomegalovirus status with high specificity and sensitivity.

Sequenced by immunoSEQ multiplex PCR; TCRdb stores in-frame clones only, minus some. This table holds about 360,000 clones, around 86% found once. The specimen sequenced was PBMCs. This TCR was sampled from a woman aged 18-29 years in good health and CMV-seronegative. The chain has TRBV28 and TRBJ1-2; TRBD1 matches 7 bases. CDR3 sequence (DNA): TGTGCCAGCAGGTCACCCGGGACAGCCTACTATGGCTACACCTTC. Translating gives CASRSPGTAYYGYTF.